This T cell receptor (beta chain) was sequenced for a study of shared clonotypes between healthy human individuals. General study findings and limits: Sharing of clonotypes among donors was expected to vary with sequencing depth.

The study drew its donors from healthy HIV-negative adults without recent acute infections or vaccinations. Replicate PCRs were loaded with approximately 300 ng DNA from unsorted PBMC, some 33,000 T cell genomes. Ten immunoSEQ deep assay plates were used by the authors to sequence unsorted PBMC DNA. Assay: immunoSEQ multiplex PCR; the TCRdb copy retains only in-frame clones and omits some. The data show 550,000 to 600,000 clones, just over 75% seen once. Points on this clone: The antigen remains undetermined.

The germline gives CDR1 SEHNR, CDR2 FQNEAQ (reference sequence). Losses at the gene ends were 8 bases for V and 5 bases for J; bases not matched to a gene: 12. The CDR3 runs 15 residues. The sequencing sample was made of PBMCs. This receptor was obtained from a woman between 40 and 55 years old in good health. Some clones in this sample may be carry-over from other donors' samples. The rearrangement uses TRBV7-9 and TRBJ2-3, with 8 bases lining up with TRBD1. The DNA of the CDR3 is TGTGCCAGCGAAGACCAGGGGGCGCGGGGAGATACGCAGTATTTT. Translation gives CASEDQGARGDTQYF.